Below, one TCR beta chain is given with its context. Its specific antigen is unknown. Base qualities are missing; no much larger clone stands one base away. The collaborating institutions used their own protocols to collect whole blood in K2EDTA tubes. For TCRbeta analysis, collaborators shipped samples in one of three forms: frozen whole blood, isolated PBMCs, or DNA extracted from either of those sample types. These data originate in a study of blood T cell repertoires in COVID-19 (dated by TCRdb to 2019 to 2021). With regard to the full study: Samples covering the acute and convalescent phases of COVID-19 were provided by collaborators in the United States, Italy and Spain. The prospective study material was composed of cDNA or gDNA derived from T cells, B-cell-depleted T cells, or PBMCs. Deeply sampled blood TCRbeta repertoires from subjects exposed to, actively infected with, or recovered from COVID-19 were included in the dataset. The repertoires were released in a freely available public database intended as a resource for research on the immune response to SARS-CoV-2. Samples came from the ongoing ImmuneRACE study (first 160 participants) plus 1,254 subjects from 6 global collaborators. A de-identified subject ID, COVID-19 status, age in years and sex were almost always included in the sample metadata. Where available, HLA class I and class II types were taken from metadata supplied by the sample provider and were not determined by assay-based typing.

TCRbeta CDR3 regions were amplified from genomic DNA by means of the immunoSEQ Assay, a bias-controlled multiplex PCR. Per the authors' processing: Within the assay, amplification of reference gene primers was used to estimate how many nucleated cells each sample contained. To quantify the absolute abundance of each unique TCRbeta CDR3 rearrangement, sequence reads were collapsed and filtered. For each sample, productive Simpson clonality was calculated by taking the square root of Simpson's diversity index across productive rearrangements. The table comes from immuneACCESS by way of TCRdb, which keeps in-frame sequences with V and J called. Part of the clones is missing from these tables; in studies checked, under half for an unresolved V gene and the rest for unknown reasons. Clonal size and the V and J genes are those of that table, whereas D and trimming came from the DNA. For this sample there are tens of thousands of clones; less than 85% appear just once. The ten largest make up 15% to 20% of the sample.

General conclusions and limits of the study: The amount of clinical and demographic metadata varied by source and participant and was provided uncurated.

There are 15 amino acids in the CDR3, from cysteine to phenylalanine inclusive. The only DNA kept is the CDR3, 45 bases in frame from the first base. Between the V and J ends, shortened by 2 bases and 0 bases respectively, the junction contains 8 bases. Taken from the germline V gene, the CDR1 and CDR2 loops are SNHLY and FYNNEI. This sequence originates from a woman aged 80 or older with acute or convalescent COVID-19. The chain is made from TRBV2 and TRBJ2-1, with TRBD2 as a weak D call on 6 bases. The sequenced sample consisted of peripheral blood. CDR3 protein: CASSEHGSSYNEQFF. DNA sequence: TGTGCCAGCAGTGAACACGGGAGCTCCTACAATGAGCAGTTCTTC. Reference TRBV2 and TRBJ2-1 proteins supply the regions before and after the CDR3; the full variable domain is: EPEVTQTPSHQVTQMGQEVILRCVPISNHLYFYWYRQILGQKVEFLVSFYNNEISEKSEIFDDQFSVERPDGSNFTLKIRSTKLEDSAMYFCASSEHGSSYNEQFFGPGTRLTVL.